Below, 20 T cell receptor beta chains from the same sample are listed, as sequenced in a study of T cells in Graves' hyperthyroidism and ophthalmopathy. RNA transcripts provided the source from which TCR beta CDR3 regions were amplified. TCR CDR3 regions were first amplified by RT-PCR with HTBI primers. Each CDR3 protein is one row after TCRdb ran MiXCR on the multiplex PCR reads. In the table there are 350,000 or so distinct CDR3 sequences, over 20% of which are singletons. Sequenced material: blood. The receptors come from a woman aged 45-65 years with Graves' hyperthyroidism.

The rearrangement uses TRBV9 and TRBJ2-1; 9 nucleotides agree with TRBD2. From germline, CDR1 is SGDLS and CDR2 YYNGEE. V shed 0 bases and J 1 base; nucleotides not matched to a gene: 17. CDR3 size: 21 residues. CDR3 sequence (DNA): TGTGCCAGCAGCGTAGGATTTCGAGCGGGAGGTTCGGGGAAATCCTACAATGAGCAGTTCTTC. Its protein is CASSVGFRAGGSGKSYNEQFF. Looking up the rest from reference TRBV9 and TRBJ2-1 gives the full variable domain: DSGVTQTPKHLITATGQRVTLRCSPRSGDLSVYWYQQSLDQGLQFLIQYYNGEERAKGNILERFSAQQFPDLHSELNLSSLELGDSALYFCASSVGFRAGGSGKSYNEQFFGPGTRLTVL.

This clonotype has at least ten counts. The rearrangement uses TRBV28 and TRBJ1-1, with 9 bases aligning to TRBD1. The CDR3 loop spans 15 amino acids. The junction had 4 bases not matched to a gene; V was cut back by 4 bases and J by 1 base. Germline CDR1 reads MDHEN; CDR2 reads SYDVKM. CDR3 DNA sequence: TGTGCCAGCAGTTCCCCGACAGGGGGGAACACTGAAGCTTTCTTT. It yields the protein CASSSPTGGNTEAFF.

The V and J genes are TRBV6-1 and TRBJ2-2, with a weak D call TRBD1 (8 bases). The CDR3 contains 13 residues. Germline V CDR1 and CDR2: MNHNS, SASEGT. Trimming left V 5 bases short and J 13 bases short, with 17 bases between. The CDR3 DNA reads TGTGCCAGCAGTCGCACAGGGGGGGTAGGGCTGTTTTTT. It specifies CASSRTGGVGLFF.

There are many counts of this clonotype. The rearrangement joins TRBV20-1 to TRBJ1-5; TRBD1 might be the D (6 bases). This CDR3 spans 14 amino acids. Germline V gene data show CDR1 as DFQATT and CDR2 as SNEGSKA (reference sequence). V dropped 4 bases and J dropped 4 bases, with 14 bases sitting between them. The CDR3 DNA reads TGCAGTGCTACCACCTTACAGGGAAATCAGCCCCAGCATTTT. Protein: CSATTLQGNQPQHF.

In its sample, this clonotype was seen many times. The CDR3 sequence: CASSLSRNYEQYF. The CDR3 coding sequence is TGCGCCAGCAGCTTGAGTAGAAACTACGAGCAGTACTTC. The chain has TRBV5-1 and TRBJ2-7, with D hard to call. Per germline, CDR1 SGHRS and CDR2 YFSETQ. This CDR3 is 13 amino acids long. Deletions cut 1 base from V and 3 bases from J, with 8 bases between.

The chain employs TRBV10-3 and TRBJ1-1; no clear D. CDR3 length: 13 amino acids. From germline, CDR1 is ENHRY and CDR2 SYGVKD. V lost 6 bases, J lost 7 bases, and 15 bases lay in between. CDR3 sequence: CAIRPDTHFEAFF. For the CDR3, the DNA is TGTGCCATCAGACCAGACACGCACTTTGAAGCTTTCTTT.

The sample holds a few counts of this clonotype. CDR3 sequence: CASSLGTGESPRYF. Here the CDR3 DNA reads TGCGCCAGCAGCTTAGGAACGGGAGAATCCCCAAGGTACTTC. The rearrangement links TRBV5-1 to TRBJ2-5; possible D gene TRBD2, 6 bases. CDR1 is SGHRS, CDR2 YFSETQ, per germline. CDR3 length: 14 residues. V was shortened by 2 bases and J by 13 bases, with 21 bases between the two germline ends.

This clonotype was detected ten times or more. The genes are TRBV18 and TRBJ1-1; the D gene is possibly TRBD1 (6 bases). Trimming shortened V by 3 bases and J by 3 bases, and 11 bases separated the two germline ends. CDR1 is KGHSH and CDR2 is LQKENI in the germline V gene. The CDR3 has 14 residues. CDR3 loop: CASSPTDSHTEAFF. CDR3 sequence (DNA): TGTGCCAGCTCACCTACGGACAGTCACACTGAAGCTTTCTTT.

This clonotype occurred many times. V usage is TRBV20-1 and J usage is TRBJ2-2; a weak D match, TRBD2 (6 bases). V shed 4 bases and J shed 3 bases, with 9 bases lying between them. Germline CDR1 reads DFQATT; CDR2 reads SNEGSKA (reference sequence). The CDR3 is 13 residues long. For the CDR3, the DNA is TGCAGTGCTACCGGGACTTACACCGGGGAGCTGTTTTTT. As protein: CSATGTYTGELFF.

This clonotype was detected many times. An end of the junction does not agree with germline; a read error may underlie this. The chain employs TRBV7-7 and TRBJ2-1; tentatively, D is TRBD2 (5 bases). Looked up from germline, CDR1 is SSHAT and CDR2 is FNYEAQ (reference sequence). The CDR3 loop spans 15 amino acids. The CDR3 region has the DNA TGTGCTAGCAGCTTAGTAGCGAGAGCCTACAATGAGCAGTTCTTC. Translation: CASSLVARAYNEQFF. Variable domain in full (rest from reference TRBV7-7 and TRBJ2-1): GAGVSQSPRYKVTKRGQDVTLRCDPISSHATLYWYQQALGQGPEFLTYFNYEAQPDKSGLPSDRFSAERPEGSISTLTIQRTEQRDSAMYRCASSLVARAYNEQFFGPGTRLTVL.

There are a few counts of this clonotype. J is TRBJ2-3 and V is TRBV20-1; weak D call: TRBD1 (5 bases). Per germline, CDR1 DFQATT and CDR2 SNEGSKA (reference sequence). Trimming shortened V by 2 bases and J by 3 bases, and 9 bases separated the two germline ends. The CDR3 is made up of 13 amino acids. In DNA form, the CDR3 reads TGCAGTGCTAGAAAGGCAGGGACAGATACGCAGTATTTT. It specifies CSARKAGTDTQYF.

This clonotype was counted ten times or more. V usage is TRBV15 and J usage is TRBJ2-5; D is unclear. Germline values: CDR1 LNHNV, CDR2 YYDKDF (reference sequence). The CDR3 spans 14 residues. V lost 2 bases to trimming and J lost 2 bases, with 9 bases between them. The CDR3 nucleotides are TGTGCCACCAGCAGATACGGGCCTCAAGAGACCCAGTACTTC. Its translation: CATSRYGPQETQYF.

This clonotype came up many times. The CDR3 loop reads CASSQGDRDSQPQHF. The CDR3 DNA reads as TGTGCCAGCAGCCAAGGTGATAGGGACAGTCAGCCCCAGCATTTT. The chain links TRBV3-1 to TRBJ1-5, with TRBD1 identical over 7 bases. The CDR3 covers 15 residues. Germline values: CDR1 LGHDT, CDR2 YNNKEL (reference sequence). Unmatched junction bases numbered 6, after V lost 1 base and J lost 6 bases.

This clonotype was seen more than once but under ten times. This chain joins TRBV6-5 and TRBJ2-7; D tentatively reads TRBD1 or TRBD2 (6 bases each). The CDR3 runs 14 residues. V was clipped by 2 bases and J by 9 bases, with 17 bases between them. CDR1 is MNHEY, CDR2 SVGAGI, per germline. The DNA for the CDR3 is TGTGCCAGCAGTTACAGGTCCGGGGGCGAAGTGCAGTACTTC. Translated: CASSYRSGGEVQYF.

In the case of this clonotype: A much larger clone sits a single nucleotide away, making a read error possible. The gene calls are TRBV5-1 and TRBJ2-2, with D unresolved. Germline V gene sequence: CDR1 SGHRS, CDR2 YFSETQ. The CDR3 sequence is 16 residues long. V was shortened by 1 base and J by 2 bases, with 12 bases between the two germline ends. The CDR3 DNA follows: TGCGCCAGCAGCTTGAATCCGTCGGGCAACACCGGGGAGCTGTTTTTT. Encoded protein: CASSLNPSGNTGELFF.

For this clonotype: This may come from a read error, since a much larger clone is one base off. V gene TRBV20-1 combines with J gene TRBJ2-7; 7 nucleotides align to TRBD2. Germline CDR1 reads DFQATT; CDR2 reads SNEGSKA (reference sequence). The CDR3 is made up of 17 amino acids. Trimming removed 1 base from V and 7 bases from J; junction bases left unmatched: 19. The CDR3 nucleotides are TGCAGTGCTAGAGCCCTAGGTGTGGGACTAACTCACAATGAGCAGTACTTC. As protein: CSARALGVGLTHNEQYF.

There are many counts of this clonotype. The chain carries TRBV12-3 or TRBV12-4 and TRBJ2-4; D is unclear. The CDR3 is made up of 14 amino acids. Trimming stripped 1 base from V and 0 bases from J, with 4 bases between. The CDR3 region has the DNA TGTGCCAGCAGTTTAGAGCTAGCCAAAAACATTCAGTACTTC. It is translated as CASSLELAKNIQYF.

This clonotype was found many times. This chain uses TRBV5-6 with TRBJ2-1, with a possible D match to TRBD2 (5 bases). CDR3 length: 12 amino acids. V lost 0 bases and J 9 bases, leaving 7 bases between the germline ends. Germline V gene lookup returns CDR1 SGHDT and CDR2 YYEEEE. The CDR3 loop is CASSLARGEQFF. DNA of the CDR3: TGTGCCAGCAGCTTGGCCCGGGGTGAGCAGTTCTTC.

The chain carries TRBV2 and TRBJ1-1; 9 nucleotides match TRBD1. Germline CDR1 reads SNHLY; CDR2 reads FYNNEI. V shed 7 bases and J 1 base; nucleotides not matched to a gene: 19. CDR3 length: 19 residues. CDR3: CASMVNVGRDREGNTEAFF. The CDR3 region has the DNA TGTGCCAGCATGGTCAACGTGGGTCGGGACAGGGAGGGGAACACTGAAGCTTTCTTT.

This clonotype was seen ten or more times. The rearrangement uses TRBV11-3 and TRBJ2-3; 9 bases line up with TRBD2. V trimming: 2 bases; J trimming: 0 bases; junction bases outside the gene matches: 6. The germline CDR1 and CDR2 sequences are SGHNT and YENEEA. This CDR3 comprises 17 residues. The CDR3 protein is CASSLQRGVTSTDTQYF. The CDR3 coding sequence is TGTGCCAGCAGCTTACAGCGGGGGGTAACTAGCACAGATACGCAGTATTTT.